The entry below gives a single T cell receptor (beta chain) sequence along with its context. The antigen it binds to is not known. No base-level quality is on record; no much larger clone is a single base apart. The data are from a study of neoadjuvant anti-PD-1 for oral cavity cancer (dated by TCRdb to 2020 to 2023). About the full investigation: Before curative-intent surgical resection, most patients were given three to four biweekly doses of nivolumab at 3 mg/kg. For patients who did not progress, a fourth nivolumab dose was given around day 43, followed by definitive surgical resection on days 50-56. Responders were defined as patients with complete response, partial response or stable disease by RECIST 1.1; non-responders were defined as patients with progression. The parent correlative cohort included under 15 patients, with a 33% response rate.

Overall results and qualifications from the work: Only a few patients per response group were included in the TCR analyses, and larger cohorts for validation were called for by the authors. Higher pretreatment blood Treg/Th17 ratios correlated with both higher pretreatment blood TCRbeta clonality and lower post-treatment tumor TCRbeta clonality. After neoadjuvant nivolumab, non-responders showed significantly higher T cell clonality (Gini index) in PBMCs than responders did.

Deletion took 4 bases off V and 5 bases off J, with a span of 14 bases between the germline ends. The germline V gene (reference sequence) yields SSHAT for CDR1 and FNYEAQ for CDR2. Inclusive of the bounding cysteine and phenylalanine, the CDR3 is 14 residues long. Just CDR3 DNA is preserved here, 42 bases in frame from base 1. For deep sequencing, PBMC libraries mostly used approximately 0.45 ug of input genomic DNA, with six replicates for each sample. Following the manufacturer's instructions, the team built TCRbeta libraries using the immunoSEQ hsTCRbeta kit. The completed libraries were mixed into a single pool at 3 nM, then sequenced with an Illumina NovaSeq 6000 S4 flow cell. As for how the authors treated the data: The immunoSEQ Analyzer handled quality control and preprocessing of the raw data. The analysis was limited to productive rearrangements, and each clonotype was defined by a unique CDR3 amino acid sequence. Repertoire clonality was estimated as the Gini-Simpson index, computed with the R package tcR. Student's t test was used to compare Gini indices, while Pearson correlation assessed associations with tumor size change. Drawn from immuneACCESS, this table holds only the in-frame rearrangements with V and J called that TCRdb kept. Clones are partly lost; checked studies trace under half to an unresolved V gene and leave the rest unexplained. The V and J calls and clone size come from that table; D and trimming were worked out from the DNA. This sample comprises tens of thousands of clones, under 85% of them detected only once. The ten largest clones take up approximately 2.8% of the sample.

The label giving this sample's time point can be read as: before neoadjuvant nivolumab. Patients were newly diagnosed with stage II-IVA oral cavity squamous cell carcinoma and had received no prior systemic or radiation treatment. Everyone in the cohort had locally advanced, HPV-negative oral cavity squamous cell carcinoma. Peripheral blood mononuclear cells were analyzed directly, without maintenance or expansion in culture. Samples were obtained from a longitudinal correlative study of a single-arm phase II trial of neoadjuvant nivolumab in oral cavity squamous cell carcinoma. Subject-matched pre- and post-treatment PBMCs and tumors from three responders and three non-responders were subjected to genomic DNA-based TCRbeta sequencing. Peripheral blood mononuclear cells were collected once before nivolumab treatment and again after treatment, at the time of surgery. The Maxwell RSC DNA from Cells kit was used to extract genomic DNA from PBMCs.

This receptor was taken from a person between 35 and 79 years old with oral cavity squamous cell carcinoma. Material: PBMCs, obtained before nivolumab (anti-PD-1) treatment. The chain uses TRBV7-7 and TRBJ2-5, with a tentative D gene TRBD2 over 5 matching bases. The CDR3: CASSSGLPRETQYF. The sequence in DNA is TGTGCCAGCAGCTCCGGACTTCCCCGCGAGACCCAGTACTTC.